This is a list of T cell receptor beta chains from one sample in a study of T cell responses to AZD1222 COVID-19 vaccine. Profiling relied on immunoSEQ multiplex PCR, and the TCRdb table lists in-frame clones only, not all of them. The sample has fewer than 85,000 clones, approximately 89% seen once. Sequencing was performed on peripheral blood, taken 28 days after the second AZD1222 dose. These receptors originate from an adult who received the AZD1222 COVID-19 vaccine. Each CDR3 is given with its conserved first and last residue. D genes are given only for firm matches. Clone size is shown for a subset of rows, as once, few, many or a class of expanded clone.

size,V,D,length,J,CDR3,DNA
.,TRBV6-5,.,13,TRBJ1-1,CASKEGRFLRAFF,TGTGCCAGCAAGGAGGGGCGGTTTTTACGGGCTTTCTTT
.,TRBV4-2,.,16,TRBJ2-1,CASSQDRVRPNNEQFF,TGTGCCAGCAGCCAAGATAGGGTACGTCCGAACAATGAGCAGTTCTTC
.,TRBV4-2,.,15,TRBJ2-2,CASSQDRLNTGELFF,TGTGCCAGCAGCCAAGATAGGCTGAACACCGGGGAGCTGTTTTTT
.,TRBV30,.,16,TRBJ1-4,CAWIWATGTTNEKLFF,TGTGCCTGGATCTGGGCGACAGGCACAACTAATGAAAAACTGTTTTTT
.,TRBV5-1,.,18,TRBJ1-3,CASSEGGRYRDVGNTIYF,TGCGCCAGCAGCGAAGGAGGTCGTTACAGGGACGTCGGAAACACCATATATTTT
.,TRBV30,.,14,TRBJ2-1,CAWSTGTAYNEQFF,TGTGCCTGGAGCACCGGGACCGCTTACAATGAGCAGTTCTTC
.,TRBV9,.,17,TRBJ1-3,CASSADAARGSGNTIYF,TGTGCCAGCAGCGCAGATGCGGCCAGGGGCTCTGGAAACACCATATATTTT
.,TRBV27,.,14,TRBJ1-6,CASGYTVEGSPLHF,TGTGCCAGCGGTTACACAGTTGAGGGTTCACCCCTCCACTTT
.,TRBV24-1,.,12,TRBJ2-5,CATMGDGETQYF,TGTGCCACCATGGGGGATGGAGAGACCCAGTACTTC
.,TRBV4-2,.,16,TRBJ1-2,CASSQDVTAFYRGYTF,TGTGCCAGCAGCCAAGATGTGACAGCCTTTTACCGAGGCTACACCTTC
.,TRBV3-1/TRBV3-2,.,15,TRBJ1-2,CASSQGTFRPLGYTF,TGTGCCAGCAGCCAAGGGACGTTCCGTCCACTTGGCTACACCTTC
once,TRBV30,.,12,TRBJ1-1,CAWGHLNTEAFF,TGTGCCTGGGGACACCTGAACACTGAAGCTTTCTTT
.,TRBV7-2,.,12,TRBJ2-3,CASSSQSDTQYF,TGTGCCAGCAGCTCCCAGTCAGATACGCAGTATTTT
.,TRBV24-1,.,12,TRBJ2-1,CATSVGYNEQFF,TGTGCCACCAGTGTAGGCTACAATGAGCAGTTCTTC
.,TRBV3-1/TRBV3-2,.,16,TRBJ1-1,CASSQGGGGPGTEAFF,TGTGCCAGCAGCCAAGGAGGTGGGGGGCCGGGCACTGAAGCTTTCTTT
.,TRBV24-1,TRBD2,16,TRBJ2-5,CATSDRGLAGGETQYF,TGTGCCACCAGTGACCGGGGACTAGCGGGAGGGGAGACCCAGTACTTC
.,TRBV7-8,TRBD1,13,TRBJ1-4,CATGDRVNEKLFF,TGTGCCACCGGGGACAGGGTTAATGAAAAACTGTTTTTT
.,TRBV2,.,15,TRBJ1-5,CASSEALNGNQPQHF,TGTGCCAGCAGTGAAGCACTAAACGGCAATCAGCCCCAGCATTTT
.,TRBV18,.,13,TRBJ1-1,CASSPLLYTEAFF,TGTGCCAGCTCACCCCTCTTGTACACTGAAGCTTTCTTT
.,TRBV4-1,TRBD1,15,TRBJ2-2,CASSPGQGPSGELFF,TGCGCCAGCAGTCCGGGACAGGGGCCTTCCGGGGAGCTGTTTTTT
.,TRBV21-1,.,15,TRBJ1-3,CASSINKGPGNTIYF,TGTGCCAGCAGCATCAATAAGGGTCCTGGAAACACCATATATTTT
.,TRBV29-1,TRBD2,12,TRBJ2-5,CSVLRERETQYF,TGCAGCGTTCTGCGGGAGAGAGAGACCCAGTACTTC
.,TRBV5-4,.,15,TRBJ2-1,CASSPAPAGNNEQFF,TGTGCCAGCAGCCCCGCTCCGGCTGGAAACAATGAGCAGTTCTTC
.,TRBV3-1/TRBV3-2,.,14,TRBJ2-2,CASSHGTATGELFF,TGTGCCAGCAGCCACGGGACGGCCACCGGGGAGCTGTTTTTT
few,TRBV6-5,.,15,TRBJ1-1,CASSYSPTGYDEAFF,TGTGCCAGCAGTTACTCTCCTACAGGGTATGATGAAGCTTTCTTT
.,TRBV7-9,.,16,TRBJ2-6,CASSPRTVSGANVLTF,TGTGCCAGCAGCCCCCGGACAGTATCCGGGGCCAACGTCCTGACTTTC
few,TRBV6-5,.,14,TRBJ1-4,CASSSRGTNEKLFF,TGTGCCAGCAGTTCCCGCGGCACTAATGAAAAACTGTTTTTT
.,TRBV5-4,TRBD1,15,TRBJ2-3,CASSVQGVSTDTQYF,TGTGCCAGCAGCGTACAGGGGGTTAGCACAGATACGCAGTATTTT
once,TRBV9,.,14,TRBJ1-3,CASSPRQSGNTIYF,TGTGCCAGCAGCCCCAGACAGTCTGGAAACACCATATATTTT
.,TRBV11-2,.,11,TRBJ2-7,CASSPGIEQYF,TGTGCCAGCAGCCCGGGTATCGAGCAGTACTTC
once,TRBV28,.,12,TRBJ1-5,CASSLTGQPQHF,TGTGCCAGCAGTTTAACGGGTCAGCCCCAGCATTTT
.,TRBV5-1,.,15,TRBJ1-5,CASSLLGAGNQPQHF,TGCGCCAGCAGCTTGTTGGGGGCGGGCAATCAGCCCCAGCATTTT
.,TRBV5-1,.,13,TRBJ2-1,CASSDGQAREQFF,TGCGCCAGCAGCGACGGGCAGGCGAGAGAGCAGTTCTTC
.,TRBV9,.,13,TRBJ1-2,CASSLDINYGYTF,TGTGCCAGCAGCCTCGACATTAACTATGGCTACACCTTC
.,TRBV10-3,.,13,TRBJ1-2,CAISLGGNYGYTF,TGTGCCATTTCCTTAGGGGGGAACTATGGCTACACCTTC
.,TRBV7-6,.,16,TRBJ2-3,CASSLMRTSSTDTQYF,TGTGCCAGCAGCTTAATGAGGACATCTAGCACAGATACGCAGTATTTT
once,TRBV6-1,.,13,TRBJ1-2,CASSEFGVYGYTF,TGTGCCAGCAGTGAATTTGGGGTCTATGGCTACACCTTC
.,TRBV19,TRBD2,13,TRBJ2-3,CASSATSQDTQYF,TGTGCCAGTAGTGCGACTAGCCAAGATACGCAGTATTTT
.,TRBV5-6,.,13,TRBJ1-1,CASSLVLGTEAFF,TGTGCCAGCAGCTTGGTGTTAGGGACTGAAGCTTTCTTT
.,TRBV3-1/TRBV3-2,.,12,TRBJ1-2,CASRDFQDGYTF,TGTGCCAGCAGGGATTTCCAGGATGGCTACACCTTC
.,TRBV3-1/TRBV3-2,TRBD2,13,TRBJ2-5,CASSQARGGTQYF,TGTGCCAGCAGCCAAGCGCGGGGGGGGACCCAGTACTTC
.,TRBV5-4,TRBD2,16,TRBJ2-3,CASSQAGPTSTDTQYF,TGTGCCAGCAGCCAAGCGGGGCCCACTAGCACAGATACGCAGTATTTT
.,TRBV25-1,.,13,TRBJ2-1,CASSDGLTTPRFF,TGTGCCAGCAGTGACGGACTCACCACTCCCCGTTTCTTC
.,TRBV19,.,13,TRBJ1-4,CASAGRFDEKLFF,TGTGCCAGTGCAGGGCGGTTCGATGAAAAACTGTTTTTT
.,TRBV20-1,.,13,TRBJ1-4,CSASPTGTAKLFF,TGCAGTGCTAGTCCCACAGGGACGGCAAAACTGTTTTTT
.,TRBV6-5,TRBD1,15,TRBJ1-6,CASRKDRSYNSPLHF,TGTGCCAGCAGGAAGGACAGGAGTTATAATTCACCCCTCCACTTT
.,TRBV5-1,.,14,TRBJ1-1,CASSPPASGTEAFF,TGCGCCAGCAGCCCCCCCGCCAGCGGCACTGAAGCTTTCTTT
.,TRBV6-4,.,14,TRBJ2-2,CASSAGPNTGELFF,TGTGCCAGCAGTGCGGGACCGAACACCGGGGAGCTGTTTTTT
.,TRBV5-1,TRBD1,16,TRBJ1-6,CASSLKTGAYNSPLHF,TGCGCCAGCAGTCTTAAAACAGGGGCCTATAATTCACCCCTCCACTTT
.,TRBV19,.,13,TRBJ2-2,CASSPQGTGELFF,TGTGCCAGTAGTCCCCAGGGTACCGGGGAGCTGTTTTTT
.,TRBV7-2,TRBD2,17,TRBJ2-5,CASSLVGRTSGKETQYF,TGTGCCAGCAGCTTAGTTGGTCGGACTAGCGGAAAAGAGACCCAGTACTTC
.,TRBV5-5,.,16,TRBJ1-6,CASSPLGGRYNSPLHF,TGTGCCAGCAGCCCCTTAGGAGGGAGATATAATTCACCCCTCCACTTT
.,TRBV16,.,13,TRBJ1-1,CASSQIGNTEAFF,TGTGCCAGCAGCCAAATCGGGAACACTGAAGCTTTCTTT
.,TRBV24-1,.,13,TRBJ1-1,CATKHRAHTEAFF,TGTGCCACCAAGCACAGGGCGCACACTGAAGCTTTCTTT
.,TRBV6-2/TRBV6-3,TRBD2,16,TRBJ2-1,CASSSPGLAGGKVQFF,TGTGCCAGCAGTTCCCCCGGGCTAGCGGGGGGGAAGGTGCAGTTCTTC
.,TRBV6-5,.,13,TRBJ1-5,CASSSTANQPQHF,TGTGCCAGCAGTTCGACAGCCAATCAGCCCCAGCATTTT
once,TRBV6-2/TRBV6-3,.,14,TRBJ2-5,CASSRDTVLGTQYF,TGTGCCAGCAGTAGGGACACGGTCTTGGGGACCCAGTACTTC